The 30 T cell receptor beta chains below come from one sample, sequenced in a study of beta chain features in type 1 diabetes. Study-level points and caveats: Within each of all four CD4+ subsets, Type 1 diabetes patients had TCRB CDR3s that were moderately but significantly shorter.

TCRB transcripts that were expressed got sequenced, as all of the isolated RNA had been reverse transcribed. The method was immunoSEQ multiplex PCR; TCRdb's version includes in-frame clones alone and lacks a portion of them. The sample shows 55,000 to 85,000 clones, around 49% of them seen only once. No antigen has been identified for these receptors. The sample taken for sequencing was central memory CD4+ T cells from blood. These receptors were obtained from a man between 25 and 39 years old with type 1 diabetes.

This clone was seen more than once but under ten times. The rearrangement uses TRBV6-6 and TRBJ2-5; the match to TRBD2 covers 15 bases. Per germline, CDR1 MNHNY and CDR2 SVGAGI (reference sequence). V trimming: 2 bases; J trimming: 4 bases; junction bases outside the gene matches: 2. The length of the CDR3 is 16 residues. CDR3 protein: CASSYPGLAGGETQYF. The CDR3 DNA is TGTGCCAGCAGTTACCCGGGACTAGCGGGGGGAGAGACCCAGTACTTC.

The chain uses TRBV5-4 and TRBJ2-3; 7 positions agree with TRBD2. Germline V gene lookup returns CDR1 SGHNT and CDR2 YYREEE (reference sequence). V trimming: 1 base; J trimming: 10 bases; junction bases outside the gene matches: 6. This CDR3 has 13 residues. The CDR3 DNA is TGTGCCAGCAGCTTGCCAGCTAGCGGAGCGCAGTATTTT. Its protein product is CASSLPASGAQYF.

V is TRBV7-2 and J is TRBJ2-3, with 7 bases aligning to TRBD2. Unmatched junction bases numbered 7, after V lost 5 bases and J lost 5 bases. Germline values: CDR1 SGHTA, CDR2 FQGNSA. CDR3 length: 14 residues. The CDR3 loop reads CASSTGTTGDTQYF. The CDR3 nucleotides are TGTGCCAGCAGCACCGGGACTACGGGAGATACGCAGTATTTT.

This clone was found a few times. The chain is built from TRBV4-3 and TRBJ2-4, with 9 bases aligning to TRBD2. J was trimmed by 8 bases and V by 0 bases; bases with no gene match: 5. The CDR3 is made up of 15 amino acids. Germline V gene data show CDR1 as LGHNA and CDR2 as YSLEER. The CDR3 DNA follows: TGCGCCAGCAGCCAAGAGGGCGGGAGGGCCCACATTCAGTACTTC. This codes for CASSQEGGRAHIQYF.

This clone was recorded a few times. This specimen includes other DNA sequences encoding the same CDR3. CDR3 region: CASTRDRDQPQHF. In DNA, the CDR3 is TGTGCCAGTACCCGGGACAGAGATCAGCCCCAGCATTTT. V and J are TRBV19 and TRBJ1-5; 7 nucleotides match TRBD1. The CDR3 length is 13 residues. The J segment lost 5 bases and the V segment lost 7 bases, leaving 5 bases of the junction unmatched. From germline, CDR1 is LNHDA and CDR2 SQIVND (reference sequence).

V and J are TRBV18 and TRBJ2-3, with unresolved D. V was shortened by 2 bases and J by 6 bases, with 3 bases between the two germline ends. The CDR3 covers 11 residues. Germline CDR1 reads KGHSH; CDR2 reads LQKENI. The CDR3 nucleotides are TGTGCCAGCTCACCAGCGGATACGCAGTATTTT. It yields the protein CASSPADTQYF.

The table lists this clone with a few counts. The chain is built from TRBV4-2 and TRBJ2-2; the D gene is possibly TRBD2 (6 bases). V was cut by 0 bases and J by 7 bases, with 12 bases left in between. The germline CDR1 and CDR2 sequences are LGHNA and YNFKEQ. The CDR3 totals 15 residues. The CDR3, as DNA: TGTGCCAGCAGCCAAGATCTTGGGGGGTTCGGGGAGCTGTTTTTT. It codes for CASSQDLGGFGELFF.

This clone was detected only once. The V call is TRBV4-1, the J call TRBJ2-3; 11 bases align to TRBD2. The CDR3 length is 17 residues. CDR1 is MGHRA, CDR2 YSYEKL, per germline. V gave up 4 bases and J gave up 0 bases; unmatched junction bases: 6. CDR3 sequence (DNA): TGCGCCAGCAGCCTGGGACTAGCGGCTCGAAGCACAGATACGCAGTATTTT. It encodes CASSLGLAARSTDTQYF.

The rearrangement links TRBV19 to TRBJ2-1; D is unclear. The germline gives CDR1 LNHDA, CDR2 SQIVND (reference sequence). V was shortened by 1 base and J by 3 bases, with 16 bases between the two germline ends. The CDR3 has 17 amino acids. For the CDR3, the DNA is TGTGCCAGTAGTATAGCCCCCCCAGGCCAAGACTACAATGAGCAGTTCTTC. Its translation: CASSIAPPGQDYNEQFF.

This sequence joins TRBV27 and TRBJ2-5; tentative D call: TRBD2 (6 bases). The J call may not be correct, given that the DNA end is closer to TRBJ2-7. This CDR3 is 14 amino acids long. The germline gives CDR1 MNHEY, CDR2 SMNVEV (reference sequence). The CDR3 DNA follows: TGTGCCAGCAGTTCGGGACTGCTTTCCTACGAGCAGTACTTC. This encodes CASSSGLLSYEQYF.

This clone appeared a few times. This chain joins TRBV11-3 and TRBJ2-5; the match to TRBD2 covers 8 bases. CDR3 length: 15 residues. Germline-derived CDR1 and CDR2 are SGHNT and YENEEA. V dropped 2 bases and J dropped 2; count of bases not matched to a gene: 4. The CDR3 nucleotides read TGTGCCAGCAGCTTACGGCGGGGGGCACAAGAGACCCAGTACTTC. As protein: CASSLRRGAQETQYF.

The sample holds a few counts of this clone. The CDR3 sequence is CASSQDSEQFF. CDR3 DNA sequence: TGCGCCAGCAGCCAAGATAGTGAGCAGTTCTTC. The chain recombines TRBV4-1 with TRBJ2-1; D not certain. The germline V gene encodes CDR1 MGHRA and CDR2 YSYEKL. V was pared by 0 bases and J by 9 bases, with 3 bases between. The CDR3 spans 11 residues.

J is TRBJ1-1 and V is TRBV29-1; TRBD1 aligns across 8 bases. This CDR3 contains 13 residues. CDR1 and CDR2 from the germline V gene are SQVTM and ANQGSEA. The junction had 4 bases not matched to a gene; V was cut back by 6 bases and J by 1 base. As DNA, the CDR3 is TGCAGCGTCCACAGGGGGTCGAACACTGAAGCTTTCTTT. Encoded protein: CSVHRGSNTEAFF. The full variable domain, rest sourced from reference TRBV29-1 and TRBJ1-1, is SAVISQKPSRDICQRGTSLTIQCQVDSQVTMMFWYRQQPGQSLTLIATANQGSEATYESGFVIDKFPISRPNLTFSTLTVSNMSPEDSSIYLCSVHRGSNTEAFFGQGTRLTVV.

The chain joins TRBV5-1 to TRBJ1-6; no firm D call. The V gene lost 1 base and the J gene lost 0 bases, with 17 bases spanning the gap. The CDR3 is 19 residues long. The V gene's germline CDR1 is SGHRS and CDR2 YFSETQ. CDR3 sequence reads: CASSLIPLRQSSYNSPLHF. For the CDR3, the DNA is TGCGCCAGCAGCTTGATACCCCTCAGACAAAGCTCCTATAATTCACCCCTCCACTTT.

This clone was seen only once. The chain links TRBV23-1 to TRBJ2-1; 12 nucleotides agree with TRBD2. TRBV23-1 is an ORF for which the function is uncertain. Losses at the gene ends were 0 bases for V and 4 bases for J; bases not matched to a gene: 7. The CDR3 contains 18 residues. DNA for the CDR3: TGCGCCAGCAGTCAATCCCCAACCGGACTAGCGGGATACAATGAGCAGTTCTTC. Translation: CASSQSPTGLAGYNEQFF.

The chain uses TRBV4-1 and TRBJ1-4; 8 bases are shared with TRBD1. Losses at the gene ends were 1 base for V and 8 bases for J; bases not matched to a gene: 6. CDR3 length: 15 residues. The germline gives CDR1 MGHRA, CDR2 YSYEKL. The CDR3 region has the DNA TGCGCCAGCAGCCAAGGCGGACAGGGTTACGAAAAACTGTTTTTT. Its protein is CASSQGGQGYEKLFF.

This chain links TRBV6-5 with TRBJ1-3, with a possible D match to TRBD1 (5 bases). V lost 0 bases and J lost 0, with 9 bases in between. This CDR3 is 16 amino acids long. CDR1 is MNHEY and CDR2 is SVGAGI in the germline V gene. CDR3 bases: TGTGCCAGCAGTTACTCGGGCCAGGGCTCTGGAAACACCATATATTTT. It specifies CASSYSGQGSGNTIYF.

The chain links TRBV5-1 to TRBJ2-3; D might be TRBD1 (6 bases). Trimming took off 6 bases at V and 3 bases at J, with 14 bases between the two ends. The CDR3 runs 14 residues. Per the germline V gene, CDR1 is SGHRS and CDR2 is YFSETQ. This chain's CDR3 is CASKTGMETDTQYF. The DNA of the CDR3 is TGCGCCAGCAAGACAGGAATGGAAACAGATACGCAGTATTTT.

J is TRBJ2-1 and V is TRBV6-5; maybe TRBD2 (5 bases). V lost 7 bases and J 0 bases, leaving 13 bases between the germline ends. The CDR3 covers 15 residues. Germline assignment: CDR1 MNHEY and CDR2 SVGAGI. This CDR3 reads CASTRTGSSYNEQFF. The DNA of the CDR3 is TGTGCCAGCACCAGGACTGGGAGCTCCTACAATGAGCAGTTCTTC.

The table lists this clone with a count of one. V usage is TRBV7-9 and J usage is TRBJ2-3; perhaps TRBD1 as D (5 bases). Trimming pared 6 bases from V and 0 bases from J, leaving 13 bases between. This CDR3 spans 15 amino acids. Germline V gene data show CDR1 as SEHNR and CDR2 as FQNEAQ (reference sequence). CDR3 in amino acids: CASSFLGASTDTQYF. DNA of the CDR3: TGTGCCAGCAGTTTCCTAGGGGCGAGCACAGATACGCAGTATTTT.

This chain connects TRBV2 to TRBJ1-1, with unresolved D. The germline gives CDR1 SNHLY, CDR2 FYNNEI. CDR3 length equals 15 residues. Deletions cut 6 bases from V and 10 bases from J, with 24 bases between. The CDR3 reads CASSAIYTANRGAFF. CDR3 coding DNA: TGTGCCAGCAGCGCCATATATACAGCTAATCGGGGAGCTTTCTTT.

The chain has TRBV5-5 and TRBJ2-7; TRBD2 agrees at 7 bases. V shed 3 bases, J shed 4 bases, and the junction held 10 bases outside the gene matches. Germline V gene lookup returns CDR1 SGHKS and CDR2 YYEKEE (reference sequence). The CDR3 runs to 15 residues. The CDR3 bases are TGTGCCAGCAGCTGGGCGACGGGGAGGGCTTACGAGCAGTACTTC. It specifies CASSWATGRAYEQYF.

This clone appeared a few times. The chain links TRBV29-1 to TRBJ2-5; D unclear. The CDR3 contains 16 residues. Trimming removed 3 bases at V and 4 bases at J, with 21 bases between. CDR1 is SQVTM, CDR2 ANQGSEA, per germline. In DNA, the CDR3 is TGCAGCGTTGACGGCGGCCCCTTTCTTTCGGGAGAGACCCAGTACTTC. It yields the protein CSVDGGPFLSGETQYF.

V is TRBV5-1 and J is TRBJ1-1, with D perhaps TRBD1 (6 bases). V lost 0 bases and J 7 bases, leaving 10 bases between the germline ends. Germline V gene data show CDR1 as SGHRS and CDR2 as YFSETQ. The CDR3 runs to 13 residues. Written as DNA, the CDR3 is TGCGCCAGCAGCTTGGATGGACAGAATGAAGCTTTCTTT. Protein product: CASSLDGQNEAFF. The full variable domain, with the rest looked up from reference TRBV5-1 and TRBJ1-1, is KAGVTQTPRYLIKTRGQQVTLSCSPISGHRSVSWYQQTPGQGLQFLFEYFSETQRNKGNFPGRFSGRQFSNSRSEMNVSTLELGDSALYLCASSLDGQNEAFFGQGTRLTVV.

This clone was observed a handful of times. This sequence joins TRBV28 and TRBJ1-5; 7 bases match TRBD1. The V gene end was trimmed by 8 bases and the J gene end by 3 bases; junction bases not matched to a gene: 7. CDR3 size: 14 residues. From germline, CDR1 is MDHEN and CDR2 SYDVKM. This chain's CDR3 is CASSQGGSNQPQHF. In DNA, the CDR3 is TGTGCCAGCTCTCAGGGGGGCTCCAATCAGCCCCAGCATTTT.

The chain employs TRBV10-2 and TRBJ2-1; 9 positions match TRBD2. CDR3 size: 19 residues. Trimming at V came to 1 base and at J to 4 bases, leaving 14 bases not matched to a gene. Germline assignment: CDR1 WSHSY and CDR2 SAAADI. CDR3 bases: TGCGCCAGCAGTGAGTGGGGTAGCGGGAGAAGGAGTGCGTACAATGAGCAGTTCTTC. Translated: CASSEWGSGRRSAYNEQFF.

This clone came up a few times. Here the CDR3 DNA reads TGTGCCAGCAGCCCCGTCGGGGGGGCTGGAGGTGAGCAGTTCTTC. Its translation: CASSPVGGAGGEQFF. The J gene is TRBJ2-1, the V gene TRBV7-9; 8 bases align to TRBD2. The CDR3 has 15 amino acids. Germline CDR1 and CDR2: SEHNR and FQNEAQ (reference sequence). The V gene end was trimmed by 5 bases and the J gene end by 9 bases; junction bases not matched to a gene: 12.

The chain combines TRBV5-8 with TRBJ2-5; 8 positions agree with TRBD1. The CDR3 is 15 amino acids. Germline CDR1 SGHTS, CDR2 YDEGEE. The V gene end was trimmed by 4 bases and the J gene end by 2 bases; junction bases not matched to a gene: 7. The CDR3 sequence is CASSLLGQAQETQYF. The CDR3, as DNA: TGTGCCAGCAGCCTTTTGGGACAGGCGCAAGAGACCCAGTACTTC.

This chain connects TRBV11-2 to TRBJ1-2, with 8 bases aligning to TRBD1. Germline V gives CDR1 SGHAT, CDR2 FQNNGV. This CDR3 spans 15 amino acids. Trimming at V came to 5 bases and at J to 4 bases, leaving 9 bases not matched to a gene. The DNA of the CDR3 is TGTGCCAGCAGCCAATCGACAGGGGCGGGCTATGGCTACACCTTC. This encodes CASSQSTGAGYGYTF.

The chain uses TRBV14 and TRBJ2-2; D is perhaps TRBD2 (6 bases). CDR1 is SGHDN and CDR2 is FVKESK in the germline V gene. Trimming took 1 base from V and 3 from J, leaving 21 bases between them. This CDR3 has 19 amino acids. The DNA of the CDR3 is TGTGCCAGCAGCCAAGGTCCTCGCGATCCCGCGGGGTACACCGGGGAGCTGTTTTTT. Its translation: CASSQGPRDPAGYTGELFF.